Sequencing of this TCR beta chain was carried out in a study of molecular identifiers for immune sequencing clone quantification. Notes on the study in general: Jurkat TCR RNA spiked in from one cell (amid about 980,000 naive cells) was reportedly detectable. Effector cells kept over 98% of their molecules in clones above 20 RNA copies, while naive cells kept under 1% there.

This clonotype was seen many times. The antigen is undetermined. MiXCR, run by TCRdb on the PCR reads, gives a single entry per CDR3 protein. The table shows some 100,000 distinct CDR3 sequences, with around 19% occurring only once. Germline V gene lookup returns CDR1 PRHDT and CDR2 FYEKMQ (reference sequence). After removal of 5 bases from V and 2 bases from J, the junction contained 9 bases not matched to a gene. The CDR3 has 16 residues. This chain links TRBV13 with TRBJ2-7; 10 positions agree with TRBD2. The sequence was obtained from a human donor in good health. Some libraries in this study had Jurkat cell RNA spiked in. What was sequenced was naive CD8+ T cells from blood, with Jurkat cell RNA spiked in. Sample subset: FACS-sorted CD8+CD4-CCR7+CD45RA+ naive T cells. The CDR3 sequence is CASSPAGLASTYEQYF. DNA for the CDR3: TGTGCCAGCAGCCCCGCGGGACTAGCGAGTACCTACGAGCAGTACTTC. The whole variable domain, filled in from reference TRBV13 and TRBJ2-7, reads AAGVIQSPRHLIKEKRETATLKCYPIPRHDTVYWYQQGPGQDPQFLISFYEKMQSDKGSIPDRFSAQQFSDYHSELNMSSLELGDSALYFCASSPAGLASTYEQYFGPGTRLTVT.